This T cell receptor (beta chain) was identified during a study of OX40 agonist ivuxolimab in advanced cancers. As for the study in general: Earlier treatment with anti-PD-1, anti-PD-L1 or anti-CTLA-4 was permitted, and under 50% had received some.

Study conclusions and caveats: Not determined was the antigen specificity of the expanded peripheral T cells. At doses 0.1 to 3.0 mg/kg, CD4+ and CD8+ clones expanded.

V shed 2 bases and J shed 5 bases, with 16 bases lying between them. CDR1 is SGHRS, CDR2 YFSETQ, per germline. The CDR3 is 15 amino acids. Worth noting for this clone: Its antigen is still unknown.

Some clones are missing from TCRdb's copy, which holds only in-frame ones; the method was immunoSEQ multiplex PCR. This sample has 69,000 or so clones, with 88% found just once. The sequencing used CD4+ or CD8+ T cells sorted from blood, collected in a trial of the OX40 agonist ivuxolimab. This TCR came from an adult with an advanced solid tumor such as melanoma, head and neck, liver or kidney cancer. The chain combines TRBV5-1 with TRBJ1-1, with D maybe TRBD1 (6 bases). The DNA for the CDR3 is TGCGCCAGCAGCTTAGAAGTGGGGGCGGAAACTGAAGCTTTCTTT. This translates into CASSLEVGAETEAFF. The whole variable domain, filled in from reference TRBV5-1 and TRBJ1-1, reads KAGVTQTPRYLIKTRGQQVTLSCSPISGHRSVSWYQQTPGQGLQFLFEYFSETQRNKGNFPGRFSGRQFSNSRSEMNVSTLELGDSALYLCASSLEVGAETEAFFGQGTRLTVV.